These T cell receptor beta chains were read from a single sample in a study of blood T cells in healthy people across ages. TCRdb analysed the 5' RACE reads with MiXCR anew, one entry per CDR3 protein. The sample records hundreds of thousands of distinct CDR3 sequences, roughly 60% being singletons. Sequencing used blood. The origin of the receptors is a man aged 30 to 45 in good health. CDR3s include the opening cysteine and the closing phenylalanine or tryptophan. Each record gives: J gene, clone size, V gene, CDR3 length, D gene, CDR3 protein, CDR3 DNA. The D gene is left open where the match is weak. Size is omitted from some rows. Given values are once, few, many or a class for expanded clones.

>TRBJ2-3|-|TRBV29-1|14|-
CSVNRSPGTDTQYF
TGCAGCGTCAACAGGTCTCCTGGCACAGATACGCAGTATTTT
>TRBJ1-2|-|TRBV20-1|16|TRBD1
CSARDDRPDRGHGYTF
TGCAGTGCTAGAGATGACAGACCCGACAGGGGGCACGGCTACACCTTC
>TRBJ2-3|few|TRBV5-1|14|-
CASSRSSHTDTQYF
TGCGCCAGCAGCCGGTCTTCCCACACAGATACGCAGTATTTT
>TRBJ2-7|few|TRBV7-2|14|-
CASSQQGGSYEQYF
TGTGCCAGCAGCCAACAGGGCGGCTCCTACGAGCAGTACTTC
>TRBJ2-5|many|TRBV29-1|15|TRBD2
CSVRLSGAPRETQYF
TGCAGCGTTCGCCTTAGCGGGGCCCCGCGAGAGACCCAGTACTTC
>TRBJ1-2|few|TRBV4-3|16|-
CASSQDGARANYGYTF
TGCGCCAGCAGCCAAGATGGAGCCAGGGCAAACTATGGCTACACCTTC
>TRBJ2-5|-|TRBV25-1|19|-
CASSEYSLLEAFEGQTQYF
TGTGCCAGCAGTGAATATAGTCTCCTGGAGGCTTTTGAGGGGCAGACCCAGTACTTC
>TRBJ2-1|-|TRBV11-2|15|TRBD1
CASSQDRGLWNEQFF
TGTGCCAGCAGTCAGGACAGGGGGCTATGGAATGAGCAGTTCTTC
>TRBJ2-3|many|TRBV29-1|14|TRBD2
CSVEVSGGSDTQYF
TGCAGCGTTGAAGTAAGCGGGGGTTCAGATACGCAGTATTTT
>TRBJ2-1|few|TRBV4-2|17|TRBD2
CASSQEPAGAPYNEQFF
TGTGCCAGCAGCCAAGAACCAGCGGGGGCTCCCTACAATGAGCAGTTCTTC
>TRBJ2-1|-|TRBV6-2/TRBV6-3|15|TRBD2
CASSYERGAYNEQFF
TGTGCCAGCAGTTACGAGCGGGGGGCCTACAATGAGCAGTTCTTC
>TRBJ1-1|once|TRBV6-6|11|-
CASSYRKAAFF
TGTGCCAGCAGTTACCGCAAAGCGGCTTTCTTT
>TRBJ2-1|once|TRBV9|14|TRBD2
CASSVTSGGYEQFF
TGTGCCAGCAGCGTAACTAGCGGGGGCTACGAGCAGTTCTTC
>TRBJ1-6|-|TRBV2|14|-
CASSSTGKNSPLHF
TGTGCCAGCAGCTCAACCGGGAAGAATTCACCCCTCCACTTT
>TRBJ2-3|-|TRBV6-2/TRBV6-3|12|-
CASRVEGDTQYF
TGTGCCAGCAGAGTGGAGGGGGATACGCAGTATTTT
>TRBJ2-3|-|TRBV4-2|15|-
CASSQVHRGGDAQYF
TGTGCCAGCAGCCAAGTGCATAGGGGTGGGGATGCGCAGTATTTT
>TRBJ2-1|-|TRBV24-1|15|TRBD2
CATALAGGRGSEQFF
TGTGCCACCGCACTCGCGGGGGGCCGAGGAAGTGAGCAGTTCTTC
>TRBJ2-7|many|TRBV9|15|TRBD1
CASSVGQGATYEQYF
TGTGCCAGCAGCGTTGGACAGGGGGCCACCTACGAGCAGTACTTC
>TRBJ2-7|few|TRBV25-1|14|TRBD1
CASSDQDRVHEQYF
TGTGCCAGCAGTGACCAAGACAGGGTACACGAGCAGTACTTC
>TRBJ2-7|-|TRBV13|14|-
CASSTRAGFDEQYF
TGTGCCAGCAGCACTAGGGCAGGGTTCGACGAGCAGTACTTC
>TRBJ1-4|-|TRBV9|15|TRBD1
CASGTGEATNEKLFF
TGTGCCAGCGGGACAGGGGAGGCAACTAATGAAAAACTGTTTTTT
>TRBJ2-1|-|TRBV4-1|15|-
CAGSQGGLPYNEQFF
TGCGCCGGCAGCCAAGGGGGACTACCGTACAATGAGCAGTTCTTC
>TRBJ2-1|-|TRBV7-8|16|-
CASSFGIAAPRDEQFF
TGTGCCAGCAGCTTCGGGATAGCGGCCCCTAGGGATGAGCAGTTCTTC
>TRBJ2-7|-|TRBV2|12|-
CASSFAQYEQYF
TGTGCCAGCAGCTTTGCCCAATACGAGCAGTACTTC
>TRBJ2-7|few|TRBV4-3|15|TRBD1
CASSQDRGLPYEQYF
TGCGCCAGCAGCCAAGACAGGGGGCTTCCCTACGAGCAGTACTTC
>TRBJ2-1|-|TRBV7-9|19|-
CASSLALGEGAKVGDEQFF
TGTGCCAGCAGCTTAGCGCTGGGGGAGGGGGCTAAAGTGGGCGATGAGCAGTTCTTC
>TRBJ2-5|-|TRBV6-2/TRBV6-3|16|-
CASSYPRDVYGETQYF
TGTGCCAGCAGTTACCCTCGGGACGTTTACGGAGAGACCCAGTACTTC
>TRBJ2-6|-|TRBV7-2|18|-
CASSLGVAGFFGANVLTF
TGTGCCAGCAGCTTAGGGGTCGCGGGGTTTTTTGGGGCCAACGTCCTGACTTTC
>TRBJ1-1|-|TRBV7-8|14|-
CASSLGTGRNEAFF
TGTGCCAGCAGCCTCGGGACGGGGAGAAATGAAGCTTTCTTT
>TRBJ2-7|few|TRBV7-9|15|TRBD1
CASSTSDRGTYEQYF
TGTGCCAGCAGCACTTCGGACAGGGGCACTTACGAGCAGTACTTC
>TRBJ2-1|few|TRBV5-8|14|-
CASIAPRWGTEQFF
TGTGCCAGCATCGCTCCCCGGTGGGGTACCGAGCAGTTCTTC
>TRBJ2-5|few|TRBV28|13|-
CARPISGGETQYF
TGTGCCAGACCGATTTCAGGTGGAGAGACCCAGTACTTC
>TRBJ2-1|few|TRBV5-1|14|TRBD2
CASSPGGASDEQFF
TGCGCCAGCAGCCCCGGGGGGGCGAGCGATGAGCAGTTCTTC
>TRBJ2-1|-|TRBV12-3/TRBV12-4|12|TRBD2
CASRSVGREQFF
TGTGCCAGCAGATCGGTCGGGAGGGAGCAGTTCTTC
>TRBJ1-1|-|TRBV6-1|14|-
CASSWRGENTEAFF
TGTGCCAGCAGTTGGAGGGGAGAGAACACTGAAGCTTTCTTT
>TRBJ2-3|-|TRBV6-5|14|-
CASSYSLQSDTQYF
TGTGCCAGCAGTTACTCCTTGCAAAGTGATACGCAGTATTTT
>TRBJ1-4|-|TRBV12-3/TRBV12-4|15|TRBD1
CASNSQGATNEKLFF
TGTGCCAGCAACTCACAGGGGGCAACTAATGAAAAACTGTTTTTT
>TRBJ2-7|-|TRBV7-9|15|-
CASSLPGTSFYEQYF
TGTGCCAGCAGCTTACCAGGGACAAGCTTTTACGAGCAGTACTTC
>TRBJ1-1|-|TRBV9|15|-
CASSVEAGYSTEAFF
TGTGCCAGCAGCGTAGAGGCAGGCTATAGCACTGAAGCTTTCTTT
>TRBJ2-3|-|TRBV20-1|11|-
CSARPVDTQYF
TGCAGTGCTAGACCCGTGGATACGCAGTATTTT
>TRBJ2-1|few|TRBV29-1|13|-
CSVEEGGAGEQFF
TGCAGCGTTGAAGAGGGGGGGGCTGGCGAGCAGTTCTTC